A single TCR beta chain is shown here with its context. What it binds is unknown. V lost 0 bases and J lost 3; bases outside the gene matches: 10. Germline V gene data show CDR1 as SGHRS and CDR2 as YFSETQ. This CDR3 region has 19 residues. This specimen belongs to a study of blood T cells in healthy people across ages. Study-wide context: Template-switching capture recovered about one barcoded beta molecule per two T cells. Points from the study as a whole: The percentage of naive T cells correlated strongly with TCR beta diversity. Long-lived donors exceeded aged donors in naive CD4+ cells and diversity.

With a J-beta primer mix and a sample-barcoded 5' primer, a second PCR ran roughly 7 to 11 cycles. Each CDR3 protein gets one entry after TCRdb re-called the 5' RACE reads with MiXCR. Of 1.8 million or so distinct CDR3 sequences in the sample, roughly two fifths were seen once. The chain carries TRBV5-1 and TRBJ2-6, with 9 bases matching TRBD1. Sequenced sample: blood. This TCR was recovered from a human donor in good health. This CDR3 reads CASSLAGTGFSGGANVLTF. As DNA, the CDR3 is TGCGCCAGCAGCTTGGCCGGGACAGGGTTTTCAGGTGGGGCCAACGTCCTGACTTTC. Looking up the rest from reference TRBV5-1 and TRBJ2-6 gives the full variable domain: KAGVTQTPRYLIKTRGQQVTLSCSPISGHRSVSWYQQTPGQGLQFLFEYFSETQRNKGNFPGRFSGRQFSNSRSEMNVSTLELGDSALYLCASSLAGTGFSGGANVLTFGAGSRLTVL.